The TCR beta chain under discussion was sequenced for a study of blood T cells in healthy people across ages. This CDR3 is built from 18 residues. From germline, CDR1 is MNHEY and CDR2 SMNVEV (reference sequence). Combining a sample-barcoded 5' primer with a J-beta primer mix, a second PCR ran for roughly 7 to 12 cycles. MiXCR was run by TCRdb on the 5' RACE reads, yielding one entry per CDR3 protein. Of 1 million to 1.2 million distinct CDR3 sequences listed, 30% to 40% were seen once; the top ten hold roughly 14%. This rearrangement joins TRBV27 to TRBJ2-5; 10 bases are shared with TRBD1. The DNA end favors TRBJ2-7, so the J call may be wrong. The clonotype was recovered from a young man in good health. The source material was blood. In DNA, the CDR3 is TGTGCCAGCAGTTTATCGGGGACAGGGGCGACAGTTTACTACGAGCAGTACTTC. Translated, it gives CASSLSGTGATVYYEQYF.